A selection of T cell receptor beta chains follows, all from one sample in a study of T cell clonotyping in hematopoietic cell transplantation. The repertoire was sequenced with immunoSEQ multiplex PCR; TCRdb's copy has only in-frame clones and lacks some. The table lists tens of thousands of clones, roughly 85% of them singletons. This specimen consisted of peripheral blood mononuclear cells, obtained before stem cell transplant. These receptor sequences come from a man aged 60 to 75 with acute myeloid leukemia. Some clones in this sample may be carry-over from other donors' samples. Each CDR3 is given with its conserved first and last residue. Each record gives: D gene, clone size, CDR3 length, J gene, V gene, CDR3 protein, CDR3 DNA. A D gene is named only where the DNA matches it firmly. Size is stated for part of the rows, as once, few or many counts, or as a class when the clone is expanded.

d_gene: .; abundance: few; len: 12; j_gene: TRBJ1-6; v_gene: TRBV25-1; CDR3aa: CASSAWATPLHF; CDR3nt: TGTGCCAGCAGTGCCTGGGCTACACCCCTCCACTTT
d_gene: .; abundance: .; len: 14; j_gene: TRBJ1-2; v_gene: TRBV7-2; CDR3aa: CASSQNGGNYGYTF; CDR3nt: TGTGCCAGCAGCCAGAATGGAGGTAACTATGGCTACACCTTC
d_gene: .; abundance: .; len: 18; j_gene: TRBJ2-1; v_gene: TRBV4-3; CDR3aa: CASSQGGDVYISYNEQFF; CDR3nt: TGCGCCAGCAGCCAAGGGGGGGACGTCTACATCTCCTACAATGAGCAGTTCTTC
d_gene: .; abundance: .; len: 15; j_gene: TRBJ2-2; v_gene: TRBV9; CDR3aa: CASSVVRGPTGELFF; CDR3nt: TGTGCCAGCAGCGTAGTGAGGGGCCCCACCGGGGAGCTGTTTTTT
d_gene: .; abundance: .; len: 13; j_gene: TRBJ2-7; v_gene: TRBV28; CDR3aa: CASRWTLPDEQYF; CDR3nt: TGTGCCAGCAGGTGGACACTACCTGACGAGCAGTACTTC
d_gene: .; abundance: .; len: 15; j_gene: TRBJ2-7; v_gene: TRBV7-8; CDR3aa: CASSLAGLLAYEQYF; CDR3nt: TGTGCCAGCAGCTTAGCTGGACTCCTGGCCTACGAGCAGTACTTC
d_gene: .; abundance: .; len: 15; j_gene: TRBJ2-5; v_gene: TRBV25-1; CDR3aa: CASSEYGQYQETQYF; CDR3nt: TGTGCCAGCAGTGAATACGGGCAGTACCAAGAGACCCAGTACTTC
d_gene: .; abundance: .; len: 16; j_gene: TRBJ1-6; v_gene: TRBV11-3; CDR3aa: CATIWERLGRNSPLHF; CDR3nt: TGTGCCACCATATGGGAGAGGCTGGGAAGAAATTCACCCCTCCACTTT
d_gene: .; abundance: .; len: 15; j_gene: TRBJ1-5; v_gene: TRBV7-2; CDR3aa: CASSAYGTNNQPQHF; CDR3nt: TGTGCCAGCAGCGCTTACGGGACAAACAATCAGCCCCAGCATTTT
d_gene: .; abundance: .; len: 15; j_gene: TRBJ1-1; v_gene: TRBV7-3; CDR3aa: CASSYLLGGSTEAFF; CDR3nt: TGTGCCAGCAGCTACCTCCTCGGGGGGAGCACTGAAGCTTTCTTT
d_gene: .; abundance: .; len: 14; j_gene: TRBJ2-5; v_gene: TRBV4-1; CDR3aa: CASSQQGREETQYF; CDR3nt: TGCGCCAGCAGCCAACAGGGTAGGGAAGAGACCCAGTACTTC
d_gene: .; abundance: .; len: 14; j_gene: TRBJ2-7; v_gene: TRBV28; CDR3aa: CASSLGGASGEQYF; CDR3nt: TGTGCCAGCAGTCTAGGGGGGGCATCTGGGGAGCAGTACTTC
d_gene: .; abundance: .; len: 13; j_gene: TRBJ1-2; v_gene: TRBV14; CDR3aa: CASRPGGGNGYTF; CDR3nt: TGTGCCAGCAGGCCGGGGGGGGGAAATGGCTACACCTTC
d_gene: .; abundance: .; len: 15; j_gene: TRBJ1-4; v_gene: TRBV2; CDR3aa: CASSEVNRVGEKLFF; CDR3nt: TGTGCCAGCAGTGAGGTGAACAGGGTGGGCGAAAAACTGTTTTTT
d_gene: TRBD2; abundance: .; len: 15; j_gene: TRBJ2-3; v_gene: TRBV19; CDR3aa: CASSVAGKNTDTQYF; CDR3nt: TGTGCCAGTAGCGTAGCGGGGAAAAACACAGATACGCAGTATTTT
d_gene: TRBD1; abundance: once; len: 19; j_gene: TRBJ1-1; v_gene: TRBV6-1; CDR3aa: CASSEAPGQAIVWNTEAFF; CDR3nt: TGTGCCAGCAGTGAAGCACCGGGACAGGCGATCGTATGGAACACTGAAGCTTTCTTT
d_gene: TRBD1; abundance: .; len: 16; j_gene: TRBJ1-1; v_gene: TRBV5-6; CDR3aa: CASSRWTGNRNTEAFF; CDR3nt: TGTGCCAGCAGCCGATGGACAGGGAACAGGAACACTGAAGCTTTCTTT
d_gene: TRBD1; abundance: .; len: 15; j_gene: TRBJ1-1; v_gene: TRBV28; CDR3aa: CASSPSTGVLAEAFF; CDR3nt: TGTGCCAGCAGTCCTTCAACAGGGGTGTTGGCTGAAGCTTTCTTT
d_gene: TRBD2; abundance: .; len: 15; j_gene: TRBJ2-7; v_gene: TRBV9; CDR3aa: CASSVEAGGRGEQYF; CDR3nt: TGTGCCAGCAGCGTAGAGGCGGGGGGACGTGGCGAGCAGTACTTC
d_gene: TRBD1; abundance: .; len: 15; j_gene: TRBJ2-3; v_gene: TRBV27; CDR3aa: CASSTPTGYTDTQYF; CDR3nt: TGTGCCAGCAGTACGCCGACAGGGTACACAGATACGCAGTATTTT
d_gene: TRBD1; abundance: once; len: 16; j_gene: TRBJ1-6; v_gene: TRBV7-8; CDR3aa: CASSPLPGTGGSPLHF; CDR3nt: TGTGCCAGCAGCCCCCTTCCCGGGACAGGGGGTTCACCCCTCCACTTT
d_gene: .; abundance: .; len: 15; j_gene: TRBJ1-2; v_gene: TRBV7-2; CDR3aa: CASSLALGQNYGYTF; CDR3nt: TGTGCCAGCAGCTTAGCGCTGGGCCAAAACTATGGCTACACCTTC
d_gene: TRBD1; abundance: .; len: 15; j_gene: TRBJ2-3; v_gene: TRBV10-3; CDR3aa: CATTGALTSTDTQYF; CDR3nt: TGTGCCACGACAGGGGCCCTAACAAGCACAGATACGCAGTATTTT
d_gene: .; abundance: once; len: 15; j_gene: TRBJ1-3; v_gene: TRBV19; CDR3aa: CASSRDTREFDTIYF; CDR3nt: TGTGCCAGTAGTAGGGACACCCGGGAATTTGACACCATATATTTT
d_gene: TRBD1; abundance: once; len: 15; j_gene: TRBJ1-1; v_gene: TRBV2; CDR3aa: CASMRDRGEGTEAFF; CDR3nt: TGTGCCAGCATGCGGGACAGGGGGGAGGGCACTGAAGCTTTCTTT
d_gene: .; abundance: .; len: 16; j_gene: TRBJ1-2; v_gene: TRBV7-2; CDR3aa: CASSLGLAGALYGYTF; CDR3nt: TGTGCCAGCAGCTTAGGGCTCGCGGGGGCCCTCTATGGCTACACCTTC
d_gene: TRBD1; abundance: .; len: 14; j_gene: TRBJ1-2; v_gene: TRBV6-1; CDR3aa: CASSEMGQNYGYTF; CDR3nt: TGTGCCAGCAGTGAGATGGGACAGAACTATGGCTACACCTTC
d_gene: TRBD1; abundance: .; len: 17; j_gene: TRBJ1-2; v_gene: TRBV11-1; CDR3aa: CASSLGGVRDSSHGYTF; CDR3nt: TGTGCCAGCAGCTTAGGTGGCGTACGGGACAGTTCACATGGCTACACCTTC
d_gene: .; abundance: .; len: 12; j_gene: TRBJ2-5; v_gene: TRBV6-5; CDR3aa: CASTTGKETQYF; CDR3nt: TGTGCCAGCACCACCGGAAAAGAGACCCAGTACTTC
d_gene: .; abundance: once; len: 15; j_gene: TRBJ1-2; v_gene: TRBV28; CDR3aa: CASSLWADTGYGYTF; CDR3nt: TGTGCCAGCAGTTTATGGGCAGACACCGGGTATGGCTACACCTTC
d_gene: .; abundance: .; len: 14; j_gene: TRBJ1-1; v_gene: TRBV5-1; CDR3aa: CASSHRQRDTEAFF; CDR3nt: TGCGCCAGCAGCCACCGACAGAGAGACACTGAAGCTTTCTTT
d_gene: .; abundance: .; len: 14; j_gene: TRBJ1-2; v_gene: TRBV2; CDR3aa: CASTREREPYGYTF; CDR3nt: TGTGCCAGCACACGGGAACGAGAACCCTATGGCTACACCTTC
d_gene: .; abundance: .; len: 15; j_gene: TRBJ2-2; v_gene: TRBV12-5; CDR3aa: CASGLVLGRTGELFF; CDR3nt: TGTGCTAGTGGTTTGGTACTGGGAAGGACCGGGGAGCTGTTTTTT
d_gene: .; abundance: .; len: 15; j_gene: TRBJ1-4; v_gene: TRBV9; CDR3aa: CASSSGPSAGEKLFF; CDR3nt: TGTGCCAGCAGCTCGGGACCGTCGGCGGGTGAAAAACTGTTTTTT
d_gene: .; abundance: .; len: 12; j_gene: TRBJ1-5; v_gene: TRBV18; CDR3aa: CASSPPNQPQHF; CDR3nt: TGTGCCAGCTCACCACCCAATCAGCCCCAGCATTTT
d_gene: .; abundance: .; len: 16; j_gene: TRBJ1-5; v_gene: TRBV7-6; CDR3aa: CASSLAGTLIDQPQHF; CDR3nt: TGTGCCAGCAGCCTAGCCGGGACGCTTATCGATCAGCCCCAGCATTTT
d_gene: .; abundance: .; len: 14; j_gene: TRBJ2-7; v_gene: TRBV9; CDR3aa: CASSVDWGEYEQYF; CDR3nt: TGTGCCAGCAGCGTAGACTGGGGGGAATACGAGCAGTACTTC
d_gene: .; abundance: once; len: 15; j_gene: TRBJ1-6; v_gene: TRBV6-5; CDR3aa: CASSYWARDNSPLHF; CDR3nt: TGTGCCAGCAGTTACTGGGCACGGGATAATTCACCCCTCCACTTT
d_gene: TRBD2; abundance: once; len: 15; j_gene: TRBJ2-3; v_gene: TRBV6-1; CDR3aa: CASSGNSGARDTQYF; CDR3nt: TGTGCCAGCAGTGGAAATAGCGGGGCCCGGGATACGCAGTATTTT
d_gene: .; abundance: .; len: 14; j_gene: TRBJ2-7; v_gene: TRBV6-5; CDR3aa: CASRPGHTGYEQYF; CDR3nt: TGTGCCAGCAGACCGGGACACACGGGCTACGAGCAGTACTTC
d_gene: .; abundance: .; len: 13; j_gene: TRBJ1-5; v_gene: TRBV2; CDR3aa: CASSEAQGQPQHF; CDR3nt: TGTGCCAGCAGTGAAGCGCAGGGTCAGCCCCAGCATTTT
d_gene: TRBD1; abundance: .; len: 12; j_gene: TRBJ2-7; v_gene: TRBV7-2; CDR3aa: CASSSGQGLQYF; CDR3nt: TGTGCCAGCAGCTCGGGACAGGGACTTCAGTACTTC
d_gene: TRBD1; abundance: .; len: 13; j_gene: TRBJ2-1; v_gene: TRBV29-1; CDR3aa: CSVTGQVHNEQFF; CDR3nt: TGCAGCGTGACGGGACAGGTACACAATGAGCAGTTCTTC
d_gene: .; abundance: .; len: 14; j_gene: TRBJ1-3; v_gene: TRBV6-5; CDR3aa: CATTGGVTGNTIYF; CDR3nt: TGTGCCACCACTGGCGGGGTAACTGGAAACACCATATATTTT
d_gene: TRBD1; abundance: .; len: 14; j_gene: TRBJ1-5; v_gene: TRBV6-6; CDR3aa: CASTRDRDNQPQHF; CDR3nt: TGTGCCAGCACGAGGGACAGGGACAATCAGCCCCAGCATTTT
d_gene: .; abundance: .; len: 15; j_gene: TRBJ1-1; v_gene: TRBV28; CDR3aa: CASAIGRAVNTEAFF; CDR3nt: TGTGCCAGCGCCATCGGGAGAGCCGTGAACACTGAAGCTTTCTTT
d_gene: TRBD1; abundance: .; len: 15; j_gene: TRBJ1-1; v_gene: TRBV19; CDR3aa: CASSMGQGARTEAFF; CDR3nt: TGTGCCAGTAGTATGGGACAGGGGGCAAGGACTGAAGCTTTCTTT
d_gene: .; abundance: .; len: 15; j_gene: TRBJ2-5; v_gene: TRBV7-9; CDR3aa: CASSLAPANQETQYF; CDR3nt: TGTGCCAGCAGCTTAGCGCCGGCTAACCAAGAGACCCAGTACTTC
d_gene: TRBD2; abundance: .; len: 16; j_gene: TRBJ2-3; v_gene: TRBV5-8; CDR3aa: CASSLGLAGGPDTQYF; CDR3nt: TGTGCCAGCAGCTTGGGACTAGCGGGGGGACCAGATACGCAGTATTTT
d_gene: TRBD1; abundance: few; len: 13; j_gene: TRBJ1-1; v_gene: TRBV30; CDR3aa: CAWGTGEITEAFF; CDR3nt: TGTGCCTGGGGGACAGGGGAGATCACTGAAGCTTTCTTT
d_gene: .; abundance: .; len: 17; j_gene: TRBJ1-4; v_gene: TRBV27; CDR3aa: CASSFDIGAVKGEKLFF; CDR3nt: TGTGCCAGCAGTTTCGACATAGGGGCCGTCAAGGGTGAAAAACTGTTTTTT
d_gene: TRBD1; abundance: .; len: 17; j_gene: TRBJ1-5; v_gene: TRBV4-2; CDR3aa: CASSQGAGTDSNQPQHF; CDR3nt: TGTGCCAGCAGCCAAGGGGCCGGGACAGATAGCAATCAGCCCCAGCATTTT